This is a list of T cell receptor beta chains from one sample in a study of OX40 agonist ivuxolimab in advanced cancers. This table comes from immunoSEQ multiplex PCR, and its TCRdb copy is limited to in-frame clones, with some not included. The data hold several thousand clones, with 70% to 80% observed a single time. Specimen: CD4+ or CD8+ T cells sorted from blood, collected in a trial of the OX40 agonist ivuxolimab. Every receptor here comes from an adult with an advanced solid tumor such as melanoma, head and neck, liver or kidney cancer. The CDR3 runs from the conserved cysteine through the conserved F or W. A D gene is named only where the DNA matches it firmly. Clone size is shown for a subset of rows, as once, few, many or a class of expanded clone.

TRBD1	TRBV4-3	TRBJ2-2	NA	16	TGCGCCAGCAGCCAAGATCCCCGGACAGGGGCCGGGGAGCTGTTTTTT	CASSQDPRTGAGELFF
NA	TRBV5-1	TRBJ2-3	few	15	TGCGCCAGCAGCTTGGCGGTCGGGTTGACAGATACGCAGTATTTT	CASSLAVGLTDTQYF
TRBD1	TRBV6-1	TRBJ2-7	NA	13	TGTGCCAGCACTGCCCAGGGGGCCTCCGAGCAGTACTTC	CASTAQGASEQYF
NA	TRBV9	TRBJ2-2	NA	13	TGTGCCAGCAGCGTAGAGGGCACCGGGGAGCTGTTTTTT	CASSVEGTGELFF
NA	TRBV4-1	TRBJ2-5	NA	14	TGCGCCAGCAGCCAACTCGGGGGATTAGAGACCCAGTACTTC	CASSQLGGLETQYF
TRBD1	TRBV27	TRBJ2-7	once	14	TGTGCCAGCAGTTTAGGTCAGGGGGTGGTTGGGCAGTACTTC	CASSLGQGVVGQYF
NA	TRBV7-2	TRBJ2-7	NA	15	TGTGCCAGCAGACCTTCGGGGGGCGCGACTTACGAGCAGTACTTC	CASRPSGGATYEQYF
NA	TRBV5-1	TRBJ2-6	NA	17	TGCGCCAGTGCGGTGTATAGCCCGAGCTCTGGGGCCAACGTCCTGACTTTC	CASAVYSPSSGANVLTF
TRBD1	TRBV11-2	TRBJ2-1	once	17	TGTGCCAGCAGCCAGGGACAGGGGAGCCTCTCTTTTTACGAGCAGTTCTTC	CASSQGQGSLSFYEQFF
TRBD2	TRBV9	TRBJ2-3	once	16	TGTGCCAGCAGCTCTAGCGGGGGGTCTCGCACAGATACGCAGTATTTT	CASSSSGGSRTDTQYF
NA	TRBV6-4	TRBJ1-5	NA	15	TGTGCCAGCAGCCCCCACTCGGGGAGCAATCAGCCCCAGCATTTT	CASSPHSGSNQPQHF
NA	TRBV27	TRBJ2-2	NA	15	TGTGCCAGCAGTTTATGGGGGGATGGGACCGGGGAGCTGTTTTTT	CASSLWGDGTGELFF
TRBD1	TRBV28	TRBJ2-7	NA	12	TGTGCCAGTTGGGACAGGGTGGACGAGCAGTACTTC	CASWDRVDEQYF
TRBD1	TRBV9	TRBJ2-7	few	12	TGTGCCAGCTCACAGGGGTCCTACGAGCAGTACTTC	CASSQGSYEQYF
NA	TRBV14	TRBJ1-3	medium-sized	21	TGTGCCAGCAGCCGCTTTGAGATCTTCATGACGGGGGGGGAACATGGAAACACCATATATTTT	CASSRFEIFMTGGEHGNTIYF
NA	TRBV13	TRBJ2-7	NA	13	TGTGCCAGCAGCTTGGGAAATCACTACGAGCAGTACTTC	CASSLGNHYEQYF
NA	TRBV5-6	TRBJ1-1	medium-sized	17	TGTGCCAGCAGCTTCGGTAAACATCGTCTTATGAATTCTGAAGCTTTCTTT	CASSFGKHRLMNSEAFF
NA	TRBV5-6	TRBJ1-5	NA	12	TGTGCCAGCAGCTTGTTTGGTCAGCCCCAGCATTTT	CASSLFGQPQHF
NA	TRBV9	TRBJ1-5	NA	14	TGTGCCAGCAGCCCGGGCGGCACGACTGAGTCCCAGCATTTT	CASSPGGTTESQHF
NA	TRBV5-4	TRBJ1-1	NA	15	TGTGCCAGCAGCTTGGTTTGGGAGATGAACACTGAAGCTTTCTTT	CASSLVWEMNTEAFF
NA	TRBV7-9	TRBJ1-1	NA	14	TGTGCCAGCAGCTTTCCCTTGGACCCGACTGAAGCTTTCTTT	CASSFPLDPTEAFF
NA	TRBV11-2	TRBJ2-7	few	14	TGTGCCAGCAGCCCCCTCGGGGGTACGTACGAGCAGTACTTC	CASSPLGGTYEQYF
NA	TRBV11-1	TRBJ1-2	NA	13	TGTGCCAGCAGCTTAAGGGAAAACTATGGCTACACCTTC	CASSLRENYGYTF
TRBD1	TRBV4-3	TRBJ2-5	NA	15	TGCGCCAGCAGCCAGGGGACAGGGAGTAGAGAGACCCAGTACTTC	CASSQGTGSRETQYF
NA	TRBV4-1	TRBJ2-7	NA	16	TGCGCCAGCAGCCAAGATAAGACAGGAGTTGGCTACGAGCAGTACTTC	CASSQDKTGVGYEQYF
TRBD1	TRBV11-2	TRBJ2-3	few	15	TGTGCCAGCAGCCTGAAACAGGGGGACACAGATACGCAGTATTTT	CASSLKQGDTDTQYF
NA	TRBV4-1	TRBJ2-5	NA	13	TGCGCCAGCAGCCAAGATGGGTCAGAGACCCAGTACTTC	CASSQDGSETQYF
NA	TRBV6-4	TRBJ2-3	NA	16	TGTGCCAGCAGTGAACGCACAGGGGGGGGCACAGATACGCAGTATTTT	CASSERTGGGTDTQYF
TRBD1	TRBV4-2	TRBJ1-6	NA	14	TGTGCCAGCAGCCCCGGGACAGAAAATTCACCCCTCCACTTT	CASSPGTENSPLHF
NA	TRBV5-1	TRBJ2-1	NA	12	TGCGCCAGCAGCTTGGATATCTATGAGCAGTTCTTC	CASSLDIYEQFF
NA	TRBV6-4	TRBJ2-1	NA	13	TGTGCCAGCAGTGATACGGAGGGGGATGAGCAGTTCTTC	CASSDTEGDEQFF
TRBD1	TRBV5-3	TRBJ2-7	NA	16	TGTGCCAGAATCCAGAGGGGGACAGGGGGCTCCTACGAGCAGTACTTC	CARIQRGTGGSYEQYF
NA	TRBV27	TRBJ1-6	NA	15	TGTGCCAGCGCCCTGGCGGCAGGGGCTAATTCACCCCTCCACTTT	CASALAAGANSPLHF
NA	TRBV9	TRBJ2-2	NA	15	TGTGCCAGCAGCACTCGACTAGCGAACACCGGGGAGCTGTTTTTT	CASSTRLANTGELFF
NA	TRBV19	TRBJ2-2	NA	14	TGTGCCAGTAGTATAGGGGCAGCCACCGGGGAGCTGTTTTTT	CASSIGAATGELFF
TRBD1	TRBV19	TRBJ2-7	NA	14	TGTGCCAGTAGTATACAGGGGGTCGACTACGAGCAGTACTTC	CASSIQGVDYEQYF
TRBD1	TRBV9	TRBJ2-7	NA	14	TGTGCCAGCAGCGCCAACAGGGGATTCCTCGAGCAGTACTTC	CASSANRGFLEQYF
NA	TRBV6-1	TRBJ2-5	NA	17	TGTGCCAGCAGTGAAGCTCCCGGGGCGGGGTACCAAGAGACCCAGTACTTC	CASSEAPGAGYQETQYF
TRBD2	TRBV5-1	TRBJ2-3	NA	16	TGCGCCAGCAGCTCTTTAGCGGGGGGGCAGTCAGATACGCAGTATTTT	CASSSLAGGQSDTQYF
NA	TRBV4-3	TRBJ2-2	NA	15	TGCGCCAGCAGCCTCGCTTGGGGGCGTACCGGGGAGCTGTTTTTT	CASSLAWGRTGELFF
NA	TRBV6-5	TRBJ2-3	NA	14	TGTGCCAGCAGGCTCCTCGGTGGGACAGATACGCAGTATTTT	CASRLLGGTDTQYF
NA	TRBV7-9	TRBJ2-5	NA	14	TGTGCCAGCAGCTTAGATCTCGGGGAAGAGACCCAGTACTTC	CASSLDLGEETQYF
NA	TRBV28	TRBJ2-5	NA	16	TGTGCCAGCAGTTTAGGGAACTGGGATCTCCAAGAGACCCAGTACTTC	CASSLGNWDLQETQYF
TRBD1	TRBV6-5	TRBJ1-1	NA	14	TGTGCCAGCACCCTAGACAGGGTTACGACTGAAGCTTTCTTT	CASTLDRVTTEAFF
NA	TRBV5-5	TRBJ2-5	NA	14	TGTGCCAGCAGCCCGGCGGTGGGCGGGGAGACCCAGTACTTC	CASSPAVGGETQYF